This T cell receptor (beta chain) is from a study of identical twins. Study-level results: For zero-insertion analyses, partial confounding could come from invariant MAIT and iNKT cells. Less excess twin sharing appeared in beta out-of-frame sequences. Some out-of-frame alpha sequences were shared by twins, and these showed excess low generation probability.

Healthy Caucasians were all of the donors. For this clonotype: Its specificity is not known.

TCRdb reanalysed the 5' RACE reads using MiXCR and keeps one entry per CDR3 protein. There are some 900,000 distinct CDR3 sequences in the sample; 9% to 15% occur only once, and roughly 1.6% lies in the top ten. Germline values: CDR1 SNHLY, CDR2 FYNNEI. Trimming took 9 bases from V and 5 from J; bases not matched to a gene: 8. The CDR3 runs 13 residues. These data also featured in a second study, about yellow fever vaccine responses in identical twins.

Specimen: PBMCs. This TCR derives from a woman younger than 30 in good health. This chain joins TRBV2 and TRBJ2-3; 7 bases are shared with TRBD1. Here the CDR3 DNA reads TGTGCCAGAAACAGGGGTCCAGGAGATACGCAGTATTTT. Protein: CARNRGPGDTQYF.